This T cell receptor (beta chain) was identified during a study of T cells after yellow fever vaccination. Study conclusions and caveats: Few clonotypes appeared in both CD4 and CD8 compartments. On re-exposure, the response was weaker but peaked faster, at day 5 versus 15.

This clonotype was detected many times. No antigen is known for it. Germline assignment: CDR1 SGHDN and CDR2 FVKESK. Trimming cost V 6 bases and J 1 base; bases outside gene matches: 6. The CDR3 consists of 15 residues. In TCRdb, the 5' RACE reads were re-called with MiXCR into one record per CDR3 protein. The sample includes some 120,000 distinct CDR3 sequences, 7.4% of them seen just once. The clonotype was recovered from a young man who received the YFV17D yellow fever vaccine. Source: CD4+ T cells sorted from PBMCs, taken roughly 10 days after the first yellow fever vaccination. The chain couples TRBV14 to TRBJ2-3, with 8 bases that match TRBD2. The CDR3 spells CASSTSGYRTDTQYF. Written as DNA, the CDR3 is TGTGCCAGCAGTACTAGCGGATACCGCACAGATACGCAGTATTTT.